The next 28 T cell receptor beta chains were all read from a single sample in a study of cytomegalovirus exposure and HLA in healthy donors. Generated by immunoSEQ multiplex PCR, the TCRdb table keeps only in-frame clones and is missing some. The sample has 150,000 to 200,000 clones; 86% are singletons. Sequenced input: PBMCs. The receptor set was obtained from a woman aged 18-35 years in good health and CMV-seronegative.

The J gene is TRBJ1-1, the V gene TRBV7-2; 7 nucleotides agree with TRBD1. CDR1 and CDR2 (germline): SGHTA, FQGNSA. The V segment lost 8 bases and the J segment 0 bases; nucleotides outside the gene matches: 6. The CDR3 covers 14 residues. The DNA for the CDR3 is TGTGCCAGCCAGGGGGGCGCCTTGAACACTGAAGCTTTCTTT. The encoded protein is CASQGGALNTEAFF. The complete variable domain, with remaining parts taken from reference TRBV7-2 and TRBJ1-1, reads GAGVSQSPSNKVTEKGKDVELRCDPISGHTALYWYRQSLGQGLEFLIYFQGNSAPDKSGLPSDRFSAERTGGSVSTLTIQRTQQEDSAVYLCASQGGALNTEAFFGQGTRLTVV.

With regard to this clone: The sample carries other DNA sequences with the same CDR3. This rearrangement joins TRBV29-1 to TRBJ2-3; TRBD1 aligns across 7 bases. This CDR3 is built from 13 residues. In germline, CDR1 is SQVTM, CDR2 ANQGSEA. In nucleotides, the CDR3 is TGCAGTGACCGGGACAGAAGCACAGATACGCAGTATTTT. This sequence encodes CSDRDRSTDTQYF.

The chain couples TRBV5-6 to TRBJ1-2, with D hard to call. This CDR3 region has 15 residues. Germline CDR1 and CDR2: SGHDT and YYEEEE. V gave up 4 bases and J gave up 3 bases, with 16 bases separating them. The CDR3 sequence: CASSRAGRADYGYTF. Here the CDR3 DNA reads TGTGCCAGCAGCCGGGCGGGGAGGGCGGACTATGGCTACACCTTC.

The genes are TRBV6-1 and TRBJ1-5; D might be TRBD1 (5 bases). V lost 4 bases and J 4 bases, leaving 23 bases between the germline ends. CDR1 and CDR2 (germline): MNHNS, SASEGT. The CDR3 is made up of 18 amino acids. The chain's CDR3 is CASSGSFPQGGANQPQHF. The DNA of the CDR3 is TGTGCCAGCAGTGGATCATTTCCTCAAGGAGGGGCGAATCAGCCCCAGCATTTT.

The chain employs TRBV6-1 and TRBJ2-7; 7 nucleotides align to TRBD1. CDR1 is MNHNS, CDR2 SASEGT, per germline. This CDR3 is 15 amino acids long. V shed 6 bases and J 3 bases; nucleotides not matched to a gene: 11. The CDR3 region has the DNA TGTGCCAGCAGCTTTAGACAGGGAGAGTACTACGAGCAGTACTTC. Translating it yields CASSFRQGEYYEQYF.

Only a few counts were recorded for this clone. The rearrangement uses TRBV7-9 and TRBJ2-5, with TRBD2 matching over 10 bases. V trimming: 1 base; J trimming: 7 bases; junction bases outside the gene matches: 9. Germline V CDR1 and CDR2: SEHNR, FQNEAQ (reference sequence). The CDR3 spans 16 residues. In DNA, the CDR3 is TGTGCCAGCAGCTTAGTTTCCAGCGGGGGGGGTAGGACCCAGTACTTC. Translated, it gives CASSLVSSGGGRTQYF.

V usage is TRBV27 and J usage is TRBJ1-5; no clear D gene. CDR1 is MNHEY and CDR2 is SMNVEV in the germline V gene (reference sequence). The CDR3 extends over 14 amino acids. Trimming stripped 2 bases from V and 6 bases from J, with 11 bases between. The DNA of the CDR3 is TGTGCCAGCAGTTTACGAGGACTCATTCAGCCCCAGCATTTT. Its translation: CASSLRGLIQPQHF.

The genes are TRBV2 and TRBJ1-2; 10 positions match TRBD1. Germline assignment: CDR1 SNHLY and CDR2 FYNNEI. This CDR3 is 13 amino acids long. Germline trimming cut 4 bases from V and 7 bases from J; bases unmatched to any gene: 3. CDR3 DNA sequence: TGTGCCAGCAGTGCGACAGGGGGCAGTGGCTACACCTTC. Protein sequence: CASSATGGSGYTF.

This clone was recorded once. This chain links TRBV2 with TRBJ2-7; D is perhaps TRBD1 (6 bases). Germline loops: CDR1 SNHLY, CDR2 FYNNEI. The CDR3 spans 12 residues. Trimming shortened V by 2 bases and J by 6 bases, and 8 bases separated the two germline ends. The CDR3 here is CASSEYRAEQYF. For the CDR3, the DNA is TGTGCCAGCAGTGAATACAGGGCCGAGCAGTACTTC.

V usage is TRBV29-1 and J usage is TRBJ2-2; 11 nucleotides match TRBD2. This CDR3 comprises 17 residues. Germline V gene lookup returns CDR1 SQVTM and CDR2 ANQGSEA. V was clipped by 5 bases and J by 1 base; unmatched bases: 9. CDR3: CSVTWLAGGLNTGELFF. The CDR3 DNA reads as TGCAGCGTTACTTGGCTAGCGGGGGGCCTGAACACCGGGGAGCTGTTTTTT.

This rearrangement joins TRBV9 to TRBJ1-6; 7 nucleotides line up with TRBD1. V lost 4 bases, J lost 5 bases, and 9 bases stayed unmatched. From germline, CDR1 is SGDLS and CDR2 YYNGEE. The CDR3 contains 16 residues. The DNA of the CDR3 is TGTGCCAGCAGCCCCCGGGACAGCATGAATAATTCACCCCTCCACTTT. It yields the protein CASSPRDSMNNSPLHF.

The rearrangement links TRBV2 to TRBJ2-3; 7 bases map to TRBD2. There are 13 residues in the CDR3. CDR1 is SNHLY, CDR2 FYNNEI, per germline. The V segment lost 9 bases and the J segment 3 bases; nucleotides outside the gene matches: 6. In DNA form, the CDR3 reads TGTGCCAGTAGACTAGCCCTAACAGATACGCAGTATTTT. Translation gives CASRLALTDTQYF.

V is TRBV5-1 and J is TRBJ2-1, with 12 bases matching TRBD2. This CDR3 is built from 16 residues. The V gene's germline CDR1 is SGHRS and CDR2 YFSETQ. The junction had 6 bases not matched to a gene; V was cut back by 0 bases and J by 8 bases. CDR3 sequence: CASSLVASGRADEQFF. CDR3 nucleotide sequence: TGCGCCAGCAGCTTGGTCGCTAGCGGGAGGGCTGATGAGCAGTTCTTC.

J is TRBJ1-3 and V is TRBV19; D remains ambiguous. The V and J ends lost 5 bases and 12 bases respectively, with 17 bases between them. The CDR3 is made up of 13 amino acids. Germline loops: CDR1 LNHDA, CDR2 SQIVND (reference sequence). The CDR3 spells CASSLGGYSNIYF. In nucleotides, the CDR3 is TGTGCCAGTAGTCTCGGCGGTTACTCGAACATATATTTT. Looking up the rest from reference TRBV19 and TRBJ1-3 gives the full variable domain: DGGITQSPKYLFRKEGQNVTLSCEQNLNHDAMYWYRQDPGQGLRLIYYSQIVNDFQKGDIAEGYSVSREKKESFPLTVTSAQKNPTAFYLCASSLGGYSNIYFGEGSWLTVV.

The chain uses TRBV5-1 and TRBJ2-2; tentative D call: TRBD1 (6 bases). Germline V gives CDR1 SGHRS, CDR2 YFSETQ. The CDR3 is 15 residues long. V was cut by 4 bases and J by 4 bases, with 14 bases left in between. As DNA, the CDR3 is TGCGCCAGCAGCCTACGACAGGCCACCACCGGGGAGCTGTTTTTT. Translating it yields CASSLRQATTGELFF.

The chain uses TRBV7-8 and TRBJ1-6; D call uncertain. The CDR3 loop spans 11 amino acids. Germline V lookup: CDR1 SGHVS, CDR2 FQNEAQ. Trimming cost V 3 bases and J 15 bases, with 9 bases left between them. CDR3 bases: TGTGCCAGCAGCTTGGGGAGAGTCCTCCACTTT. Its protein is CASSLGRVLHF.

This chain connects TRBV6-1 to TRBJ2-6; TRBD1 matches at 12 bases. Trimming took 4 bases from V and 1 from J; bases not matched to a gene: 8. The germline V gene encodes CDR1 MNHNS and CDR2 SASEGT. CDR3 length: 19 amino acids. The CDR3 reads CASSGGTGGALSGANVLTF. CDR3 in DNA: TGTGCCAGCAGTGGCGGGACAGGGGGCGCTCTTTCTGGGGCCAACGTCCTGACTTTC.

This clone was counted once. V gene TRBV6-4 combines with J gene TRBJ1-2; 7 bases map to TRBD1. This CDR3 contains 17 residues. Trimming removed 3 bases from V and 2 bases from J; junction bases left unmatched: 12. Germline V gene data show CDR1 as MRHNA and CDR2 as SNTAGT. The CDR3, as DNA: TGTGCCAGCAGTGAAAGTTTTACGAGGGGGCTGAACTATGGCTACACCTTC. Translated: CASSESFTRGLNYGYTF.

The chain uses TRBV6-1 and TRBJ2-1; D is possibly TRBD2 (6 bases). Trimming shortened V by 3 bases and J by 2 bases, and 11 bases separated the two germline ends. The CDR3 extends over 15 amino acids. Per the germline V gene, CDR1 is MNHNS and CDR2 is SASEGT. CDR3: CASSDGGSTYNEQFF. CDR3 bases: TGTGCCAGCAGTGATGGGGGGAGCACCTACAATGAGCAGTTCTTC.

The rearrangement uses TRBV27 and TRBJ2-1, with TRBD2 matching 8 bases. This CDR3 region has 13 residues. Germline values: CDR1 MNHEY, CDR2 SMNVEV (reference sequence). Germline trimming cut 11 bases from V and 5 bases from J; bases unmatched to any gene: 8. CDR3 nucleotides: TGTGCCGCTGTCCGGCGGGGGGACAATGAGCAGTTCTTC. Amino acids: CAAVRRGDNEQFF.

J is TRBJ2-7 and V is TRBV6-1; no reliable D call. The CDR3 contains 10 residues. Germline V lookup: CDR1 MNHNS, CDR2 SASEGT. With 7 bases removed from V and 4 bases from J, the gap between germline ends came to 5 bases. The CDR3: CASMRYEQYF. CDR3 DNA sequence: TGTGCCAGCATGCGGTACGAGCAGTACTTC.

This clone occurred a few times. The chain recombines TRBV27 with TRBJ1-5, with TRBD1 matching 10 bases. J gave up 4 bases and V 5 bases, and 2 bases lay outside the gene matches. The germline V gene encodes CDR1 MNHEY and CDR2 SMNVEV (reference sequence). The CDR3 has 14 residues. The CDR3 nucleotides read TGTGCCAGCAGTCAGGGACAGGGGAATCAGCCCCAGCATTTT. It is translated as CASSQGQGNQPQHF.

The rearrangement uses TRBV5-4 and TRBJ2-5; 8 nucleotides align to TRBD2. Per the germline V gene, CDR1 is SGHNT and CDR2 is YYREEE (reference sequence). The CDR3 consists of 16 residues. The J segment lost 1 base and the V segment lost 0 bases, leaving 5 bases of the junction unmatched. The CDR3 DNA sequence: TGTGCCAGCAGCTTGGGAGCGGGGGTCTTCCAAGAGACCCAGTACTTC. This encodes CASSLGAGVFQETQYF.

The chain links TRBV9 to TRBJ2-5, with TRBD1 matching over 8 bases. Trimming removed 0 bases from V and 6 bases from J; junction bases left unmatched: 13. The CDR3 length is 17 residues. Germline CDR1 and CDR2: SGDLS and YYNGEE. CDR3 bases: TGTGCCAGCAGCGTAGCCACCCGACAGGGGTGGGAACAGACCCAGTACTTC. This gives the protein CASSVATRQGWEQTQYF.

This clone was detected once. V is TRBV5-1 and J is TRBJ2-2; maybe TRBD1 (5 bases). This CDR3 has 16 residues. Germline V gene data show CDR1 as SGHRS and CDR2 as YFSETQ. Between the trimmed V and J ends, which lost 0 bases and 2 bases, there was a span of 11 bases. The CDR3 DNA reads TGCGCCAGCAGCTTGGGCGCCAGGACAAACACCGGGGAGCTGTTTTTT. Residues: CASSLGARTNTGELFF.

The CDR3 sequence: CASSIGRAPLDSNQPQHF. The CDR3 DNA sequence: TGTGCCAGTAGTATCGGCAGGGCACCCTTGGATAGCAATCAGCCCCAGCATTTT. The chain has TRBV19 and TRBJ1-5; D might be TRBD1 (5 bases). The V gene's germline CDR1 is LNHDA and CDR2 SQIVND (reference sequence). CDR3 length: 18 residues. The V gene lost 3 bases and the J gene lost 0 bases, with 18 bases spanning the gap.

The DNA of the CDR3 is TGTGCCAGCAGCTACGGGACTAGCATCAATGAGCAGTTCTTC. This encodes CASSYGTSINEQFF. The rearrangement uses TRBV11-2 and TRBJ2-1, with 9 bases fitting TRBD2. Germline trimming cut 4 bases from V and 6 bases from J; bases unmatched to any gene: 4. Looked up from germline, CDR1 is SGHAT and CDR2 is FQNNGV. The CDR3 sequence is 14 residues long.

The V gene is TRBV11-2, the J gene TRBJ1-2; no clear D. From germline, CDR1 is SGHAT and CDR2 FQNNGV. Deletions cut 1 base from V and 4 bases from J, with 19 bases between. This CDR3 is built from 17 residues. The CDR3 coding sequence is TGTGCCAGCAGCTTAGTCTCGAGTGTGGTATCAATCTATGGCTACACCTTC. Translation: CASSLVSSVVSIYGYTF. Combining the CDR3 with reference TRBV11-2 and TRBJ1-2 gives the whole variable domain EAGVAQSPRYKIIEKRQSVAFWCNPISGHATLYWYQQILGQGPKLLIQFQNNGVVDDSQLPKDRFSAERLKGVDSTLKIQPAKLEDSAVYLCASSLVSSVVSIYGYTFGSGTRLTVV.